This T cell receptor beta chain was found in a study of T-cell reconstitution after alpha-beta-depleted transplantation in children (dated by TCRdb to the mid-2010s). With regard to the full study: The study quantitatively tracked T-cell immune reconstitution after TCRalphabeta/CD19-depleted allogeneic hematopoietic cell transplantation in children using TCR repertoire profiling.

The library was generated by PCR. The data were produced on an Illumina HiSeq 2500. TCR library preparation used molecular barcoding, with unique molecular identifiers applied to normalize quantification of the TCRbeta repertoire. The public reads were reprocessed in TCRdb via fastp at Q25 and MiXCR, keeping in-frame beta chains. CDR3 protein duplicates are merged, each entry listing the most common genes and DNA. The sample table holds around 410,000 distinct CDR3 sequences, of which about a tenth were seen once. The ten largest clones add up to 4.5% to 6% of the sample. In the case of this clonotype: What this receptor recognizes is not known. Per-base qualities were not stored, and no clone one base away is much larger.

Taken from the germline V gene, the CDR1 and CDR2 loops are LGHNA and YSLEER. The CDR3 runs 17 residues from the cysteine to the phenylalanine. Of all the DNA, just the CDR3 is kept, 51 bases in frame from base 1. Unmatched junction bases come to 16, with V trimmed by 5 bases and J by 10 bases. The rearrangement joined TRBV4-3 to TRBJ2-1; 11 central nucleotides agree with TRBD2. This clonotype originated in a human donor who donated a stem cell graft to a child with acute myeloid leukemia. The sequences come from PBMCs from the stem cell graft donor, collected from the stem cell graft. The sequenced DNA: TGCGCCAGCAGCGCTCGTTCAACTAGCGGGAGAGTTGGGGAGCAGTTCTTC. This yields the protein CASSARSTSGRVGEQFF.